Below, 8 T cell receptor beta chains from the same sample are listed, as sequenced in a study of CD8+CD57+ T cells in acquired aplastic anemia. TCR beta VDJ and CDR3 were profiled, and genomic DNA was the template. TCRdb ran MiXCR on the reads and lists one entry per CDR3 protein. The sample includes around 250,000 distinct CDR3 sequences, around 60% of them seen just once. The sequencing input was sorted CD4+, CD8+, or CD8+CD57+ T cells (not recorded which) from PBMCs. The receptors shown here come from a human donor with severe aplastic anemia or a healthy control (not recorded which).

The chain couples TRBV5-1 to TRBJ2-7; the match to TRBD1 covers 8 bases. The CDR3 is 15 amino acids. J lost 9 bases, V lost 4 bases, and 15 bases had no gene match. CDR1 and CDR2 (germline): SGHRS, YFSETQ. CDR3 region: CASSVRDRTPRGQYF. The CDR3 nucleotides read TGCGCCAGCAGCGTAAGGGACAGGACCCCGAGGGGGCAGTACTTC.

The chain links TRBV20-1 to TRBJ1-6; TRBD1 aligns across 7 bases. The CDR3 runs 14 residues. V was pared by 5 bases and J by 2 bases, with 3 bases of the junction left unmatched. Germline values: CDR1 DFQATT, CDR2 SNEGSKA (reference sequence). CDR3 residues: CSAPDRPYNSPLHF. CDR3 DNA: TGCAGTGCTCCGGACAGGCCCTATAATTCACCCCTCCACTTT.

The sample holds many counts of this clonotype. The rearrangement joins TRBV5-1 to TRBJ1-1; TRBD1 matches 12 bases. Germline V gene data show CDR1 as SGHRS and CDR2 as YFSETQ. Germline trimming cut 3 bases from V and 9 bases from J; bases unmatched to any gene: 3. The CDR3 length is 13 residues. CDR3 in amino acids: CASSWGQGAQAFF. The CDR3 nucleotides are TGCGCCAGCAGCTGGGGACAGGGGGCTCAAGCTTTCTTT.

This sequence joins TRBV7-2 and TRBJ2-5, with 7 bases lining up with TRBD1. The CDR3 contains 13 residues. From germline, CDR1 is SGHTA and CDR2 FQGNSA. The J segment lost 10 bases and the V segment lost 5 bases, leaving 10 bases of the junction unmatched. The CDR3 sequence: CASSRKQGKGQYF. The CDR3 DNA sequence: TGTGCCAGCAGCCGGAAACAGGGGAAGGGCCAGTACTTC.

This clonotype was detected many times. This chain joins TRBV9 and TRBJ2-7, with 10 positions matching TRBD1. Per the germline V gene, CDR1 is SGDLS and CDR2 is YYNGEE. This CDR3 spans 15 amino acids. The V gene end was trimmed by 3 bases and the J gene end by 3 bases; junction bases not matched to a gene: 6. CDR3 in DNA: TGTGCCAGCAGCGGACAGGGGGCCCCGGACTACGAGCAGTACTTC. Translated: CASSGQGAPDYEQYF.

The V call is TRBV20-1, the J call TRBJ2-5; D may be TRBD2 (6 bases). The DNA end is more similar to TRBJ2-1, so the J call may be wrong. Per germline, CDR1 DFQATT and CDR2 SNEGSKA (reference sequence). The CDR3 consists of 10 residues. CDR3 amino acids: CSALGGEQFF. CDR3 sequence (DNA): TGCAGTGCCCTTGGGGGGGAGCAGTTCTTC.

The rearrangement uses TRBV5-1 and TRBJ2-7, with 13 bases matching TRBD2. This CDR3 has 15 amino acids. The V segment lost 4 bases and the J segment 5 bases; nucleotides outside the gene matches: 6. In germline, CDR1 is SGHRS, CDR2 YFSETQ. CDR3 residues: CASSVGLAGIHEQYF. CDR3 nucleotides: TGCGCCAGCAGCGTGGGACTAGCGGGGATACACGAGCAGTACTTC.

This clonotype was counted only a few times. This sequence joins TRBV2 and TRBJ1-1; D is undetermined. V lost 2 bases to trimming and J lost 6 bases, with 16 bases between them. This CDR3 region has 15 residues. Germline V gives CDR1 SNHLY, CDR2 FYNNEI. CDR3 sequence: CASSELERQVAEAFF. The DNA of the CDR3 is TGTGCCAGCAGTGAACTTGAAAGGCAAGTCGCTGAAGCTTTCTTT.